One and the same sample provided the 21 T cell receptor beta chains below, sequenced in a study of blood T cell repertoires in COVID-19. Sequenced by immunoSEQ multiplex PCR; TCRdb stores in-frame clones only, minus some. The sample consists of approximately 50,000 clones, more than 65% of them appearing once. Sequencing was done on a sample of peripheral blood. These receptors were collected from a human donor in a cohort sampled during active COVID-19.

The chain joins TRBV19 to TRBJ2-7; a possible D gene is TRBD1 (5 bases). The germline CDR1 and CDR2 sequences are LNHDA and SQIVND (reference sequence). This CDR3 contains 13 residues. V lost 6 bases, J lost 0 bases, and 9 bases lay in between. CDR3 sequence (DNA): TGTGCCAGTAGCAGGGAATTCTCCTACGAGCAGTACTTC. As protein: CASSREFSYEQYF.

The chain recombines TRBV7-2 with TRBJ2-5, with D possibly being TRBD1 (6 bases). The length of the CDR3 is 14 residues. Germline CDR1 and CDR2: SGHTA and FQGNSA. V was pared by 2 bases and J by 5 bases, with 12 bases between. The CDR3 DNA reads as TGTGCCAGCAGCTTAAATCAGGGGCGGGAGACCCAGTACTTC. Its translation is CASSLNQGRETQYF.

In its sample, this clone was seen once. The chain carries TRBV25-1 and TRBJ1-1; possible D gene TRBD1, 5 bases. Trimming stripped 0 bases from V and 11 bases from J, with 13 bases between. The CDR3 totals 13 residues. Per the germline V gene, CDR1 is MGHDK and CDR2 is SYGVNS. CDR3 sequence: CASSEYGRVMAFF. The CDR3 DNA is TGTGCCAGCAGTGAATATGGCAGGGTGATGGCTTTCTTT.

The V gene is TRBV12-3 or TRBV12-4, the J gene TRBJ2-5, with D perhaps TRBD2 (5 bases). Trimming shortened V by 6 bases and J by 2 bases, and 10 bases separated the two germline ends. This CDR3 comprises 13 residues. CDR3 amino acids: CASSSGLQETQYF. CDR3 nucleotides: TGTGCCAGCAGCTCTGGACTTCAAGAGACCCAGTACTTC.

The chain links TRBV7-2 to TRBJ2-1; D remains ambiguous. V gave up 1 base and J gave up 4 bases, with 5 bases separating them. Germline loops: CDR1 SGHTA, CDR2 FQGNSA. The CDR3 covers 13 residues. The DNA for the CDR3 is TGTGCCAGCAGCTTAGAACAGTACAATGAGCAGTTCTTC. Protein sequence: CASSLEQYNEQFF.

This chain links TRBV6-5 with TRBJ2-7; maybe TRBD1 (5 bases). The germline V and J ends were trimmed by 0 bases and 4 bases, with 13 bases remaining between them. Germline assignment: CDR1 MNHEY and CDR2 SVGAGI. The CDR3 extends over 15 amino acids. CDR3 sequence: CASSYSAGQMYEQYF. CDR3 nucleotide sequence: TGTGCCAGCAGTTACTCGGCAGGACAAATGTACGAGCAGTACTTC.

There are a few counts of this clone. This sequence joins TRBV5-1 and TRBJ2-7; tentative D call: TRBD1 (6 bases). The V gene's germline CDR1 is SGHRS and CDR2 YFSETQ. The CDR3 covers 14 residues. Trimming shortened V by 2 bases and J by 5 bases, and 14 bases separated the two germline ends. In DNA form, the CDR3 reads TGCGCCAGCAGCTTCGGCGACGACAGGAACGAGCAGTACTTC. This translates into CASSFGDDRNEQYF.

In its sample, this clone was seen once. The chain couples TRBV7-2 to TRBJ1-2; tentatively, D is TRBD1 (6 bases). The germline V and J ends were trimmed by 5 bases and 4 bases, with 11 bases remaining between them. Germline V gene sequence: CDR1 SGHTA, CDR2 FQGNSA. The CDR3 totals 13 residues. For the CDR3, the DNA is TGTGCCAGCAGCGCCGGGACAATCTATGGCTACACCTTC. It translates to CASSAGTIYGYTF.

V gene TRBV20-1 combines with J gene TRBJ2-1, with D uncertain. Trimming pared 6 bases from V and 5 bases from J, leaving 8 bases between. Germline-derived CDR1 and CDR2 are DFQATT and SNEGSKA (reference sequence). The CDR3 has 11 residues. CDR3 loop: CSAWRNNEQFF. CDR3 in DNA: TGCAGTGCGTGGCGGAACAATGAGCAGTTCTTC.

This clone appeared a single time. V and J are TRBV29-1 and TRBJ2-3; TRBD2 matches at 15 bases. This CDR3 region has 16 residues. Germline CDR1 reads SQVTM; CDR2 reads ANQGSEA. J gave up 0 bases and V 6 bases, and 4 bases lay outside the gene matches. The CDR3 is CSVGLAGGGSTDTQYF. The CDR3 DNA sequence: TGCAGCGTCGGACTAGCGGGAGGGGGAAGCACAGATACGCAGTATTTT.

The chain couples TRBV19 to TRBJ1-1; TRBD1 is a possible D gene (6 bases). The CDR3 is 13 amino acids. Trimming left V 5 bases short and J 6 bases short, with 13 bases between. Per the germline V gene, CDR1 is LNHDA and CDR2 is SQIVND (reference sequence). The CDR3 loop is CASSRTEEAEAFF. CDR3 bases: TGTGCCAGTAGTCGGACAGAGGAAGCTGAAGCTTTCTTT. The entire variable domain, with the rest obtained from reference TRBV19 and TRBJ1-1, is as follows: DGGITQSPKYLFRKEGQNVTLSCEQNLNHDAMYWYRQDPGQGLRLIYYSQIVNDFQKGDIAEGYSVSREKKESFPLTVTSAQKNPTAFYLCASSRTEEAEAFFGQGTRLTVV.

The chain couples TRBV6-1 to TRBJ2-7; TRBD1 is a possible D gene (6 bases). Trimming stripped 0 bases from V and 3 bases from J, with 12 bases between. CDR1 MNHNS and CDR2 SASEGT come from the germline V gene. The CDR3 runs 15 residues. CDR3 amino acids: CASSEAGVTGYEQYF. CDR3 in DNA: TGTGCCAGCAGTGAAGCAGGTGTGACAGGCTACGAGCAGTACTTC.

The CDR3 DNA sequence: TGTGCCAGCAGCTTAGGGACAGGTCGCGCTGAAAAACTGTTTTTT. Translation: CASSLGTGRAEKLFF. This chain connects TRBV7-6 to TRBJ1-4; 7 nucleotides line up with TRBD1. V was clipped by 1 base and J by 7 bases; unmatched bases: 6. The CDR3 has 15 residues. Germline V gene data show CDR1 as SGHVS and CDR2 as FNYEAQ.

This clone is a singleton in its sample. The rearrangement links TRBV27 to TRBJ2-3; 7 nucleotides match TRBD2. CDR3 length: 16 residues. V gave up 10 bases and J gave up 2 bases; unmatched junction bases: 15. CDR1 is MNHEY, CDR2 SMNVEV, per germline (reference sequence). The CDR3 DNA reads as TGTGCCACCACCCCCTCTAGCGGACGATACACAGATACGCAGTATTTT. Protein sequence: CATTPSSGRYTDTQYF.

V usage is TRBV7-2 and J usage is TRBJ1-5; 7 bases are a match to TRBD1. The CDR3 extends over 13 amino acids. V lost 3 bases and J lost 7; bases outside the gene matches: 3. From germline, CDR1 is SGHTA and CDR2 FQGNSA. The CDR3 sequence is CASSFDRVQPQHF. The CDR3 nucleotides read TGTGCCAGCAGCTTTGACAGGGTGCAGCCCCAGCATTTT.

V gene TRBV7-3 combines with J gene TRBJ2-3, with 7 bases aligning to TRBD2. The V gene end was trimmed by 5 bases and the J gene end by 6 bases; junction bases not matched to a gene: 14. The CDR3 length is 16 residues. Germline CDR1 and CDR2: SGHTA and FQGTGA. CDR3 sequence: CASSPTGRGLVDTQYF. DNA for the CDR3: TGTGCCAGCAGCCCTACGGGGAGGGGTCTGGTCGATACGCAGTATTTT.

The J gene is TRBJ1-2, the V gene TRBV28; 8 nucleotides line up with TRBD1. Losses at the gene ends were 2 bases for V and 2 bases for J; bases not matched to a gene: 7. CDR1 and CDR2 from the germline V gene are MDHEN and SYDVKM. The CDR3 sequence is 16 residues long. The CDR3 region is CASSLRQGNLNYGYTF. The DNA for the CDR3 is TGTGCCAGCAGTTTAAGACAGGGGAACTTAAACTATGGCTACACCTTC.

This chain uses TRBV5-1 with TRBJ2-1; tentative D call: TRBD1 (6 bases). Deletions cut 0 bases from V and 3 bases from J, with 13 bases between. Germline loops: CDR1 SGHRS, CDR2 YFSETQ. There are 16 residues in the CDR3. The CDR3 region has the DNA TGCGCCAGCAGCTTGGACAGGGTACAACTCTACAATGAGCAGTTCTTC. It specifies CASSLDRVQLYNEQFF.

The genes are TRBV7-8 and TRBJ2-3, with 10 bases matching TRBD2. The trim removed 5 bases at V and 0 bases at J, leaving 5 bases unmatched. The CDR3 runs to 16 residues. Germline V gene sequence: CDR1 SGHVS, CDR2 FQNEAQ. CDR3 protein: CASSKGLAPSTDTQYF. CDR3 DNA sequence: TGTGCCAGCAGCAAGGGACTAGCGCCCAGCACAGATACGCAGTATTTT.

The CDR3 sequence: CASSLEGVANEKLFF. In DNA, the CDR3 is TGCGCCAGCAGCTTGGAGGGGGTGGCTAATGAAAAACTGTTTTTT. The genes are TRBV5-1 and TRBJ1-4; possibly TRBD1 for D (6 bases). Germline V CDR1 and CDR2: SGHRS, YFSETQ. V lost 0 bases, J lost 3 bases, and 9 bases lay in between. This CDR3 is built from 15 residues.

CDR3: CASSLGLTQETQYF. CDR3 DNA sequence: TGTGCCAGCAGCTTGGGACTAACCCAAGAGACCCAGTACTTC. V and J are TRBV7-2 and TRBJ2-5, with 7 bases fitting TRBD2. CDR1 is SGHTA and CDR2 is FQGNSA in the germline V gene. Trimming at V came to 3 bases and at J to 1 base, leaving 2 bases not matched to a gene. The CDR3 is made up of 14 amino acids.